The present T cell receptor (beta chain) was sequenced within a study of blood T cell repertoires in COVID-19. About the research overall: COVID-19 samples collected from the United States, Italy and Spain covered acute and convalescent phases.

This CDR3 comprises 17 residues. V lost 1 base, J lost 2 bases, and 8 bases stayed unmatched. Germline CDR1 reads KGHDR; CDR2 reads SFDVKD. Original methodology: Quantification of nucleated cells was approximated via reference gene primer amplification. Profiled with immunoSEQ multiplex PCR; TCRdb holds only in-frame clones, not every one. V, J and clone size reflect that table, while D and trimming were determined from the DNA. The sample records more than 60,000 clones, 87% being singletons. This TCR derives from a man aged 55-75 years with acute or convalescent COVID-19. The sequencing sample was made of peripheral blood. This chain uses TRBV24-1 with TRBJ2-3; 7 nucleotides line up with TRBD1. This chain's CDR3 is CATSDLNRGSNTDTQYF. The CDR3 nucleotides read TGTGCCACCAGTGATTTAAACAGGGGCTCGAACACAGATACGCAGTATTTT.